This T cell receptor (beta chain) came from a study of T cell responses to AZD1222 COVID-19 vaccine. Notes on the study in general: It was only after the peak T cell response that any repertoires were sampled. Spike-specific TCR breadth and depth were elevated following two AZD1222 doses. It should be noted that donors were predominantly white British and more often female, and clonal diversity was possibly underestimated.

Remarks on this clone: Its target is unknown.

V lost 4 bases and J 4 bases, leaving 8 bases between the germline ends. The CDR3 loop spans 13 amino acids. CDR1 and CDR2 (germline): MDHEN, SYDVKM. Clones were read by immunoSEQ multiplex PCR, and TCRdb kept only the in-frame ones, dropping some. The table includes under 200,000 clones, roughly 94% detected once. Source: peripheral blood, taken on day 0 of AZD1222 vaccination. The receptor's source is an adult in good health. The chain uses TRBV28 and TRBJ1-5; no firm D call. The DNA of the CDR3 is TGTGCCAGCAGTTGGCAGCCTAATCAGCCCCAGCATTTT. Residues: CASSWQPNQPQHF.